This TCR beta chain was identified during a study of Graves' ophthalmopathy and Graves' hyperthyroidism. This clonotype came up many times. Its antigen remains unidentified. TCR beta CDR3 amplification used RNA transcripts. Second-round multiplex PCR followed a first-round RT-PCR using HTBI primers. TCRdb recomputed calls from the multiplex PCR reads with MiXCR, one row per CDR3 protein. This sample has hundreds of thousands of distinct CDR3 sequences; about 24% occur once, and the top ten carry around 6.9%. Study conclusions and caveats: The model achieved about 70% sensitivity and roughly 72% specificity for ophthalmopathy progression. A 13-signature model separated ophthalmopathy from stable hyperthyroidism, about 90% sensitivity, approximately 84% specificity.

Trimming at V came to 5 bases and at J to 4 bases, leaving 7 bases not matched to a gene. From germline, CDR1 is SEHNR and CDR2 FQNEAQ (reference sequence). The CDR3 is 14 amino acids. By definition, stable hyperthyroidism involved no ophthalmopathy within 18 months of follow-up. PBMCs stemmed from 9 to 10 ml of fresh peripheral blood. This sequence originates from a woman under 30 with stable Graves' hyperthyroidism. Some clones in this sample may be carry-over from other donors' samples. The sample comprised peripheral blood. The rearrangement uses TRBV7-9 and TRBJ1-1; 7 bases match TRBD1. The CDR3 nucleotides are TGTGCCAGCAGCGTGACAGGGAGGGCCACTGAAGCTTTCTTT. Encoded protein: CASSVTGRATEAFF.